Listed below are T cell receptor beta chains from one sample, sequenced in a study of naive and memory T cell subsets. TCRdb reprocessed the UMI-ligation and nested PCR reads with MiXCR, giving one entry per CDR3 protein. The sample shows some 150,000 distinct CDR3 sequences, 15% to 20% of them seen only once. The specimen was naive CD4+ T cells from blood. Receptor source: a human donor in good health. Both conserved end residues are part of each CDR3. Each record gives: J gene, CDR3 length, clone size, D gene, V gene, CDR3 protein, CDR3 DNA. The D gene is left open where the match is weak. Not all rows give a size; the values are once, few, many and, for expanded clones, a class.

>TRBJ2-7|19|NA|TRBD2|TRBV7-9
CASSGRQGTSVALAYEQYF
TGTGCCAGCAGCGGACGACAGGGGACTAGCGTAGCCTTGGCTTACGAGCAGTACTTC
>TRBJ2-2|15|NA|NA|TRBV5-1
CASSLGDTDTGELFF
TGCGCCAGCAGCTTGGGGGACACAGACACCGGGGAGCTGTTTTTT
>TRBJ2-3|15|NA|TRBD2|TRBV4-2
CASSQGLAGTDTQYF
TGTGCCAGCAGCCAAGGTCTAGCGGGCACAGATACGCAGTATTTT
>TRBJ1-1|13|few|TRBD1|TRBV5-5
CASRATGGTEAFF
TGTGCCAGCAGGGCGACAGGGGGCACTGAAGCTTTCTTT
>TRBJ1-5|13|NA|NA|TRBV25-1
CASSEWVGQPQHF
TGTGCCAGCAGTGAATGGGTGGGTCAGCCCCAGCATTTT
>TRBJ1-1|13|NA|NA|TRBV7-9
CASSSSLNTEAFF
TGTGCCAGCAGCTCATCATTGAACACTGAAGCTTTCTTT
>TRBJ2-1|14|NA|TRBD1|TRBV18
CASSPRGQDNEQFF
TGTGCCAGCTCACCCCGCGGACAGGACAATGAGCAGTTCTTC
>TRBJ2-3|14|few|NA|TRBV4-1
CASSQAGARDTQYF
TGCGCCAGCAGCCAAGCTGGGGCCAGAGATACGCAGTATTTT
>TRBJ1-1|14|NA|NA|TRBV6-5
CASPPCWANTEAFF
TGTGCCAGTCCTCCTTGTTGGGCGAACACTGAAGCTTTCTTT
>TRBJ1-3|14|NA|NA|TRBV6-5
CASSYDRSGNTIYF
TGTGCCAGCAGTTACGACCGTTCTGGAAACACCATATATTTT
>TRBJ2-7|14|NA|NA|TRBV7-9
CASSFSGTYDEQYF
TGTGCCAGCAGCTTCTCCGGGACATATGACGAGCAGTACTTC
>TRBJ2-1|15|NA|NA|TRBV12-3/TRBV12-4
CASSLALSLGNEQFF
TGTGCCAGCAGTTTAGCTTTAAGTTTGGGCAATGAGCAGTTCTTC
>TRBJ2-5|13|NA|NA|TRBV2
CASKEGRGETQYF
TGTGCCAGTAAAGAGGGGCGTGGGGAGACCCAGTACTTC
>TRBJ1-2|14|few|TRBD1|TRBV6-5
CASSSRQGSYGYTF
TGTGCCAGCAGTTCAAGACAGGGCTCCTATGGCTACACCTTC
>TRBJ2-3|12|many|TRBD2|TRBV12-3/TRBV12-4
CASSRAGVAQYF
TGTGCCAGCAGTCGAGCGGGAGTGGCGCAGTATTTT
>TRBJ2-6|17|few|NA|TRBV12-3/TRBV12-4
CASSHRGLYSGANVLTF
TGTGCCAGCAGCCACCGGGGCTTGTACTCTGGGGCCAACGTCCTGACTTTC
>TRBJ2-1|15|NA|TRBD2|TRBV6-5
CASSRGRDYRNEQFF
TGTGCCAGCAGTCGTGGGAGGGACTACCGCAATGAGCAGTTCTTC
>TRBJ2-1|18|NA|NA|TRBV29-1
CSVARRWSRQGEYNEQFF
TGCAGCGTCGCGAGGCGCTGGTCTAGGCAGGGAGAATACAATGAGCAGTTCTTC
>TRBJ2-3|15|NA|NA|TRBV12-3/TRBV12-4
CASTPGATRTDTQYF
TGTGCCAGCACCCCCGGAGCCACCCGGACAGATACGCAGTATTTT
>TRBJ2-7|13|NA|NA|TRBV6-1
CASSVTGTYEQYF
TGTGCCAGCAGTGTAACAGGCACCTACGAGCAGTACTTC
>TRBJ1-2|14|few|NA|TRBV12-3/TRBV12-4
CASSSRTVYYGYTF
TGTGCCAGCAGTTCTAGGACAGTCTACTATGGCTACACCTTC
>TRBJ2-3|12|few|NA|TRBV3-1
CASSQVGGSQYF
TGTGCCAGCAGCCAAGTAGGTGGGTCACAGTATTTT
>TRBJ2-1|14|few|NA|TRBV10-3
CAIRPEPRGNEQFF
TGTGCCATCAGACCGGAACCCAGAGGCAATGAGCAGTTCTTC
>TRBJ2-3|17|NA|NA|TRBV12-3/TRBV12-4
CASSFVLHPKGSDTQYF
TGTGCCAGCAGTTTCGTCCTTCACCCCAAAGGATCAGATACGCAGTATTTT
>TRBJ1-5|15|NA|NA|TRBV12-3/TRBV12-4
CASSLVSGGREPQHF
TGTGCCAGCAGTTTAGTTTCCGGGGGCCGCGAGCCCCAGCATTTT
>TRBJ1-2|12|few|TRBD1|TRBV29-1
CSVDRANYGYTF
TGCAGCGTGGACAGGGCTAACTATGGCTACACCTTC
>TRBJ2-1|10|NA|NA|TRBV29-1
CSVGNNEQFF
TGCAGCGTGGGTAACAATGAGCAGTTCTTC
>TRBJ2-1|16|NA|TRBD2|TRBV5-1
CASNLLMSSGNNEQFF
TGCGCCAGCAACCTCCTGATGTCTAGCGGGAACAATGAGCAGTTCTTC
>TRBJ1-1|14|many|NA|TRBV4-2
CASSQSFRNTEAFF
TGTGCCAGCAGCCAAAGCTTTCGGAACACTGAAGCTTTCTTT
>TRBJ1-1|14|NA|NA|TRBV5-6
CASSLPGRGTEAFF
TGTGCCAGCAGCCTCCCGGGGAGAGGGACTGAAGCTTTCTTT
>TRBJ2-1|17|NA|TRBD2|TRBV25-1
CASSEPTSGFSYNEQFF
TGTGCCAGCAGTGAACCAACTAGCGGGTTTTCCTACAATGAGCAGTTCTTC
>TRBJ1-5|14|NA|NA|TRBV30
CAWDDRPNNQPQHF
TGTGCCTGGGATGACAGGCCCAACAATCAGCCCCAGCATTTT
>TRBJ2-3|13|few|NA|TRBV12-3/TRBV12-4
CASSLGRWDTQYF
TGTGCCAGCAGTTTAGGACGTTGGGATACGCAGTATTTT
>TRBJ2-3|15|NA|TRBD2|TRBV6-2/TRBV6-3
CASSYGTSGSDTQYF
TGTGCCAGCAGTTACGGGACTAGCGGGTCAGATACGCAGTATTTT
>TRBJ1-5|15|few|TRBD1|TRBV5-1
CASSWDSDSNQPQHF
TGCGCCAGCAGCTGGGACAGCGATAGCAATCAGCCCCAGCATTTT
>TRBJ2-3|16|once|NA|TRBV6-1
CASRRTTGSGTDTQYF
TGTGCCAGCAGGCGAACCACGGGATCTGGCACAGATACGCAGTATTTT
>TRBJ2-5|15|NA|NA|TRBV7-2
CASRLRGPEPQTQYF
TGTGCCAGCAGACTCAGAGGGCCTGAGCCACAGACCCAGTACTTC
>TRBJ2-7|14|few|TRBD1|TRBV6-1
CASKLTGGAYEQYF
TGTGCCAGCAAGCTGACAGGGGGCGCCTACGAGCAGTACTTC
>TRBJ1-4|13|many|NA|TRBV20-1
CSARDRMGEKLFF
TGCAGTGCTAGAGATCGAATGGGGGAAAAACTGTTTTTT
>TRBJ2-5|15|few|NA|TRBV12-3/TRBV12-4
CASSLMGHLQETQYF
TGTGCCAGCAGCCTGATGGGACACCTCCAAGAGACCCAGTACTTC
>TRBJ2-7|13|few|NA|TRBV6-6
CASGSGDPYEQYF
TGTGCCAGCGGATCAGGGGACCCCTACGAGCAGTACTTC
>TRBJ1-5|14|NA|NA|TRBV20-1
CSAREVEGHQPQHF
TGCAGTGCTAGAGAGGTGGAGGGGCATCAGCCCCAGCATTTT
>TRBJ1-2|13|few|NA|TRBV7-9
CASSAEKAYGYTF
TGTGCCAGCAGCGCTGAAAAGGCCTATGGCTACACCTTC
>TRBJ2-7|14|few|NA|TRBV28
CASSILGGAYEQYF
TGTGCCAGCAGTATCCTTGGCGGAGCCTACGAGCAGTACTTC
>TRBJ2-6|19|NA|NA|TRBV7-2
CASSTRGGSPPSGANVLTF
TGTGCCAGCAGCACCCGTGGCGGATCTCCTCCCTCTGGGGCCAACGTCCTGACTTTC
>TRBJ2-1|17|few|TRBD2|TRBV7-8
CASNTVMGLAAYNEQFF
TGTGCCAGCAACACCGTGATGGGGCTAGCGGCATACAATGAGCAGTTCTTC
>TRBJ2-1|15|NA|NA|TRBV7-8
CASSPDRFVYNEQFF
TGTGCCAGCAGCCCGGACCGTTTCGTCTACAATGAGCAGTTCTTC
>TRBJ2-7|15|few|TRBD2|TRBV20-1
CSARTSGRLPDEQYF
TGCAGTGCTAGGACTAGCGGGAGACTCCCAGACGAGCAGTACTTC
>TRBJ1-5|16|few|NA|TRBV7-8
CASSFSGASGSQPQHF
TGTGCCAGCAGCTTTAGTGGGGCATCGGGATCTCAGCCCCAGCATTTT
>TRBJ2-7|13|NA|TRBD2|TRBV20-1
CSAGLAASYEQYF
TGCAGCGCCGGACTAGCGGCTTCCTACGAGCAGTACTTC
>TRBJ1-1|14|few|NA|TRBV20-1
CSASRSWQDTEAFF
TGCAGTGCTAGTCGGTCGTGGCAGGACACTGAAGCTTTCTTT
>TRBJ2-5|12|NA|NA|TRBV29-1
CSVVRPSETQYF
TGCAGCGTTGTTCGGCCTTCGGAGACCCAGTACTTC
>TRBJ2-2|17|NA|TRBD2|TRBV7-9
CASSLGGGSRGTGELFF
TGTGCCAGCAGCTTAGGCGGCGGGAGTCGTGGCACCGGGGAGCTGTTTTTT
>TRBJ2-7|13|NA|NA|TRBV6-5
CASSDDGAYEQYF
TGTGCCAGCAGCGATGACGGTGCCTACGAGCAGTACTTC
>TRBJ1-2|15|NA|NA|TRBV7-2
CASSPRTRANYGYTF
TGTGCCAGCAGCCCACGGACACGAGCTAACTATGGCTACACCTTC
>TRBJ2-2|12|NA|NA|TRBV12-3/TRBV12-4
CASSFEGRELFF
TGTGCCAGCAGTTTTGAGGGCAGGGAGCTGTTTTTT
>TRBJ1-2|14|few|NA|TRBV18
CASSPDRANYGYTF
TGTGCCAGCTCACCAGACAGAGCTAACTATGGCTACACCTTC
>TRBJ1-1|15|few|TRBD1|TRBV18
CASSPRTGTQVEAFF
TGTGCCAGCTCACCAAGGACAGGGACGCAAGTTGAAGCTTTCTTT
>TRBJ2-4|12|few|NA|TRBV6-2/TRBV6-3
CASSYQGNIQYF
TGTGCCAGCAGTTACCAAGGAAACATTCAGTACTTC